The subject of this entry is one TCR beta chain. During active infection, Seattle patients enrolled and were then monitored through disease. This sample was taken from a study of blood T cell repertoires in COVID-19. Across the whole study: Researchers got acute and convalescent COVID-19 samples from the United States, Italy and Spain. Nucleic acid was either cDNA or gDNA, and it came from T cells, B-cell-depleted T cells, or PBMCs.

V lost 3 bases to trimming and J lost 1 base, with 6 bases between them. From germline, CDR1 is SGHNT and CDR2 YENEEA. The CDR3 is 14 residues long. Assay: immunoSEQ multiplex PCR; the TCRdb copy retains only in-frame clones and omits some. The sample shows a few hundred thousand clones, about 87% of them seen only once. This TCR was recovered from a woman aged 45-60 years with COVID-19, enrolled during active disease. Sequenced material: peripheral blood. V usage is TRBV11-3 and J usage is TRBJ1-4; no reliable D call. CDR3: CASSFGLTNEKLFF. CDR3 coding DNA: TGTGCCAGCAGCTTTGGGCTAACTAATGAAAAACTGTTTTTT.